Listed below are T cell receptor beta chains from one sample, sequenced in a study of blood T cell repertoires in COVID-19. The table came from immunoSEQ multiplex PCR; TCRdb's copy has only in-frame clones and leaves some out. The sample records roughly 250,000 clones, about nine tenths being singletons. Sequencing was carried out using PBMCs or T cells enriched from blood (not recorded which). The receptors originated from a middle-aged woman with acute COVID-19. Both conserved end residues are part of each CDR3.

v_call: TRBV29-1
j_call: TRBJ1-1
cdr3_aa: CSVGRAGDTEAFF

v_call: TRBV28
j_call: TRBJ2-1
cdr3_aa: CASTFLAGVGTDEQFF

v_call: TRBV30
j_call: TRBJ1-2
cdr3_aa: CAWNNKYYGDVNYGYTF

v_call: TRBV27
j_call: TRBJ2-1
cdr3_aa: CASSRTWARGYNEQFF

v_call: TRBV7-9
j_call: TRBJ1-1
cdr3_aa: CASSVMNTEAFF

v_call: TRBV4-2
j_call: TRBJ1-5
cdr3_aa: CASSQDGRQGDNQPQHF

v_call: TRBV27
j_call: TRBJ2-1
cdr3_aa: CASSRQGVLEQFF

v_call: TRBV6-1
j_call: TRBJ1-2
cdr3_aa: CASSEGVRNYGYTF

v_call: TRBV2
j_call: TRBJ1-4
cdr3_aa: CASRRGTNEKLFF

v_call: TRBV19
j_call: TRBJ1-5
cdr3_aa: CASRQGIGQPQHF

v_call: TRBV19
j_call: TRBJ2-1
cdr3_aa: CASSPGTSGYEQFF

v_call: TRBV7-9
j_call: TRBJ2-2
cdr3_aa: CASSYQGTVNTGELFF

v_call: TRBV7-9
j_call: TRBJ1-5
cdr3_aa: CASSSEKGDGQPQHF

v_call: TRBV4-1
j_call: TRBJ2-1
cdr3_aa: CASSQEQGSGNEQFF

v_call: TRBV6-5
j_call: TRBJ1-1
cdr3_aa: CASSYSWALNTEAFF

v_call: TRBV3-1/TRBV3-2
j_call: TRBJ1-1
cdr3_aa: CASSQAGEAFF

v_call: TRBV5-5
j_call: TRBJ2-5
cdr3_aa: CASSLAGPETQYF

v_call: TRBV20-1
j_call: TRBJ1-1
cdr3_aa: CSASTGGNTEAFF

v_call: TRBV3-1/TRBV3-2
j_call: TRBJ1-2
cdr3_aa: CASTTMTGRRNYGYTF

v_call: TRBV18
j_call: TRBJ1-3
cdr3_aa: CASSPNSPFYASGNTIYF

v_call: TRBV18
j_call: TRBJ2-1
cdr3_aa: CASSQPGLAGGRNEQFF

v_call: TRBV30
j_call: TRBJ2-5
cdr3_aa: CAWRPPGTSGGAETQYF

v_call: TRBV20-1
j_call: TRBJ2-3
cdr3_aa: CSAAADTQYF

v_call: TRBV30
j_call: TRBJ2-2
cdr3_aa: CAWIPQGVAELFF

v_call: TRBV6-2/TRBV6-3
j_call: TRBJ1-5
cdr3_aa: CASSTHRGLMSNQPQHF

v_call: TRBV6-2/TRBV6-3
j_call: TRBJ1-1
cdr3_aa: CASSVLSVNTEAFF

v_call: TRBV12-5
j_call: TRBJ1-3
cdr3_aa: CAGGGQNSGNTIYF

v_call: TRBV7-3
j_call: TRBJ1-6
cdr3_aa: CASSPGVYSPLHF

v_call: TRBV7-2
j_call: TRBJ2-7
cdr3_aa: CASSYSGFTPYEQYF

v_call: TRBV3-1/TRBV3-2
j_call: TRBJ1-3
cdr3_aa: CASSLTTGYLRNTIYF

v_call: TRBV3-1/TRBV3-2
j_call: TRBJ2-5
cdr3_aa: CASRRTSSEETQYF

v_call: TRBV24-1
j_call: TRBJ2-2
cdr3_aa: CATSDRVVPNTGELFF

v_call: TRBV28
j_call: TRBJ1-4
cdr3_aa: CASRPGGGYGEKLFF